The 5 T cell receptor beta chains listed next were all sequenced from one sample in a study of shared clonotypes between healthy human individuals. The method was immunoSEQ multiplex PCR; TCRdb's version includes in-frame clones alone and lacks a portion of them. The sample lists fewer than 650,000 clones; around 80% were seen once. The sample comprised PBMCs. The origin of the receptors is a woman aged 40 to 50 in good health. Some clones in this sample may be carry-over from other donors' samples.

The chain employs TRBV28 and TRBJ2-3, with a possible D match to TRBD1 (6 bases). Trimming took 3 bases from V and 4 from J, leaving 11 bases between them. This CDR3 contains 14 residues. Germline V gene sequence: CDR1 MDHEN, CDR2 SYDVKM. CDR3 nucleotide sequence: TGTGCCAGCAGTTTCCCAGGGGTCTCAGATACGCAGTATTTT. It translates to CASSFPGVSDTQYF.

The chain links TRBV2 to TRBJ2-2; D is ambiguous. CDR1 and CDR2 from the germline V gene are SNHLY and FYNNEI. Trimming left V 3 bases short and J 5 bases short, with 13 bases between. The CDR3 is 15 amino acids. For the CDR3, the DNA is TGTGCCAGCAGTGAGGTCCGATCCGAAACCGGGGAGCTGTTTTTT. Translation: CASSEVRSETGELFF.

This chain connects TRBV5-1 to TRBJ2-7; no reliable D call. Germline V lookup: CDR1 SGHRS, CDR2 YFSETQ. V dropped 0 bases and J dropped 6 bases, with 13 bases sitting between them. The CDR3 has 14 residues. CDR3 residues: CASSLDTVRAEQYF. As DNA, the CDR3 is TGCGCCAGCAGCTTGGACACGGTGAGAGCCGAGCAGTACTTC.

The CDR3 DNA reads TGTGCCAGCAGCTTGGAGTTACTAGGCCAAACAGATACGCAGTATTTT. It translates to CASSLELLGQTDTQYF. The chain uses TRBV5-4 and TRBJ2-3; weak D call: TRBD2 (5 bases). V was shortened by 0 bases and J by 3 bases, with 14 bases between the two germline ends. Germline assignment: CDR1 SGHNT and CDR2 YYREEE (reference sequence). The length of the CDR3 is 16 residues.

V gene TRBV28 combines with J gene TRBJ1-2; D might be TRBD1 (6 bases). Germline-derived CDR1 and CDR2 are MDHEN and SYDVKM. The CDR3 extends over 14 amino acids. V was cut by 1 base and J by 8 bases, with 14 bases left in between. The chain's CDR3 is CASSLFQTGGGYTF. In nucleotides, the CDR3 is TGTGCCAGCAGTTTATTCCAGACAGGTGGAGGCTACACCTTC.